A selection of T cell receptor beta chains follows, all from one sample in a study of blood T cells in healthy people across ages. TCRdb recomputed calls from the 5' RACE reads with MiXCR, one row per CDR3 protein. The sample has just under 900,000 distinct CDR3 sequences, under 35% seen once; the top ten hold about 18%. The sequencing sample was made of blood. All receptors derive from a woman older than 75 in good health. The CDR3 runs from the conserved cysteine through the conserved F or W. Each record gives: V gene, J gene, CDR3 protein.

>TRBV20-1|TRBJ1-1
CSARVRGAVTEAFF
>TRBV6-2/TRBV6-3|TRBJ2-1
CASSYEAGEVVAEQFF
>TRBV5-5|TRBJ2-5
CASGWGSQETQYF
>TRBV29-1|TRBJ1-5
CSVRASSNQPQHF
>TRBV14|TRBJ2-7
CASSPEGFAYEQYF
>TRBV25-1|TRBJ1-1
CASTKDSLEAFF
>TRBV28|TRBJ2-6
CASSLYGRHLPSGANVLTF
>TRBV7-2|TRBJ1-4
CASSRDDATNEKLFF
>TRBV7-2|TRBJ2-5
CASSLGPGQEKTQYF
>TRBV20-1|TRBJ2-1
CSARIYGTSGGEQFF
>TRBV4-3|TRBJ2-7
CASSQDMTGGRRDGSSYEQYF
>TRBV5-1|NA
CASSADRGWGEQYF
>TRBV7-2|TRBJ2-1
CASSFSPSRYNEQFF
>TRBV2|TRBJ1-6
CASSERRINSPLHF
>TRBV2|TRBJ1-5
CASSLRQHSNQPQHF
>TRBV7-2|TRBJ2-1
CASSLVIQGNEQFF
>TRBV10-3|TRBJ1-1
CAIRSGLDMNTEAFF
>TRBV7-9|TRBJ1-1
CASSLAQSFTEAFF
>TRBV11-2|TRBJ2-1
CASRYGGPSSYNEQFF
>TRBV6-5|TRBJ2-3
CASSYSGALTDTQYF
>TRBV7-9|TRBJ2-5
CASSLDLLWGEQYF
>TRBV6-5|TRBJ1-2
CASSSGPGQGYGYTF
>TRBV4-3|TRBJ1-2
CASSADRSYGYTF
>TRBV7-2|TRBJ2-7
CASSLGQGTTYEQYF
>TRBV11-3|TRBJ2-1
CASSLDVSYNEQFF
>TRBV19|TRBJ2-5
CASRGNIGEQYF
>TRBV20-1|TRBJ2-5
CSVRGDQGDGTQYF
>TRBV7-2|TRBJ2-3
CVSSSYSDTQYF
>TRBV7-2|TRBJ1-1
CASSLGVWRQGVSSEAFF
>TRBV6-5|TRBJ2-1
CASSLTGEYNEQFF
>TRBV5-1|TRBJ1-4
CASSKGRGNEKLFF
>TRBV5-1|TRBJ2-7
CASSLVHGSRDEQYF
>TRBV6-5|TRBJ2-5
CASSYGPPTQETQYF
>TRBV20-1|TRBJ2-1
CSARDRGGPYNEQFF
>TRBV6-1|TRBJ2-3
CASSESRRTDTQYF
>TRBV28|TRBJ2-5
CASSLLSGNGRETQYF
>TRBV10-3|TRBJ1-5
CAISAGDSNQPQHF
>TRBV18|NA
CASSPPGFRETQYF
>TRBV11-2|TRBJ2-7
CASSFSGGREQYF
>TRBV9|TRBJ2-1
CASSVVGVTYNEQFF
>TRBV20-1|NA
CSASFFWRGGYNEQYF
>TRBV2|TRBJ2-4
CATRDTAAKNIQYF
>TRBV4-3|TRBJ1-4
CASSQDGAGPEKLFF
>TRBV6-5|TRBJ2-1
CASSYSGTLSYNEQFF
>TRBV20-1|TRBJ1-5
CSASPGQGTQPQHF
>TRBV10-1|TRBJ1-1
CASSLDTGLSTEAFF
>TRBV9|TRBJ2-6
CASSVEITGANVLTF
>TRBV7-2|TRBJ2-5
CASSLDRYRYQETQYF
>TRBV20-1|TRBJ2-3
CSAQGRGSTDTQYF